These T cell receptor beta chains were read from a single sample in a study of CD8 T cell repertoires and HIV-1 epitope variants. Assay used: immunoSEQ multiplex PCR; TCRdb lists only in-frame clones, some missing. The data show roughly 5,000 clones, 55% to 70% seen once. For these receptors, no antigen is known. The sample taken for sequencing was cultured CD8+ T cells derived from PBMCs. The receptors here all came from a male donor with HIV. The CDR3 runs from the conserved cysteine through the conserved F or W. D genes are given only for firm matches. Size is stated for part of the rows, as once, few or many counts, or as a class when the clone is expanded.

>.|TRBJ2-1|.|TRBV27
TGTGCCAGCAGCCCTTGGATAGGCAATGAGCAGTTCTTC
CASSPWIGNEQFF
>.|TRBJ2-5|.|TRBV10-3
TGTGCCATCAGTGAAAGTGTGGAAGAGACCCAGTACTTC
CAISESVEETQYF
>.|TRBJ1-3|few|TRBV4-2
TGTGCCAGCACCCACCCAATGGAGTTTGACTCTGGAAACACCATATATTTT
CASTHPMEFDSGNTIYF
>.|TRBJ2-2|few|TRBV6-1
TGTGCCAGCAGTGAACCCACTCTCCCCGGGGAGCTGTTTTTT
CASSEPTLPGELFF
>.|TRBJ1-5|.|TRBV2
TGTGCCAGCAGTGACCTTTGGACGGAGAACAATTATAGCAATCAGCCCCAGCATTTT
CASSDLWTENNYSNQPQHF
>TRBD1|TRBJ1-1|.|TRBV7-9
TGTGCCAGCAGCCAATCGACAGGGGGCGGCTATGAAGCTTTCTTT
CASSQSTGGGYEAFF
>.|TRBJ2-3|.|TRBV28
TGTGCCAGCAGTTCCCCAGGGGAAGGCACAGATACGCAGTATTTT
CASSSPGEGTDTQYF
>.|TRBJ2-2|.|TRBV7-9
TGTGCCAGCAGCCCACCCCGGGGGGCGAGCACCGGGGAGCTGTTTTTT
CASSPPRGASTGELFF
>TRBD1|TRBJ2-2|.|TRBV25-1
TGTGCCAGCACTGTCGGGACAGGGGACACCGGGGAGCTGTTTTTT
CASTVGTGDTGELFF
>.|TRBJ1-1|.|TRBV19
TGTGCCAGTAGTTTGCAGGGGAACACTGAAGCTTTCTTT
CASSLQGNTEAFF
>.|TRBJ1-4|.|TRBV18
TGTGCCAGCTCACCACTCGCCGGACCCGAAGAAAAACTGTTTTTT
CASSPLAGPEEKLFF
>TRBD2|TRBJ2-3|.|TRBV7-6
TGTGCCAGCAGCTTAGACTCTGGGCGGGAGGCAGATACGCAGTATTTT
CASSLDSGREADTQYF
>.|TRBJ1-1|.|TRBV27
TGTGCCAGCAACCCGGGACCGACCGTTAACACTGAAGCTTTCTTT
CASNPGPTVNTEAFF
>.|TRBJ2-2|once|TRBV12-5
TGTGCTAGTGGTACCGGGACACAAAACACCGGGGAGCTGTTTTTT
CASGTGTQNTGELFF
>.|TRBJ1-3|.|TRBV27
TGTGCCAGCAGTTTATCAGGGGGGTCGGGAAACACCATATATTTT
CASSLSGGSGNTIYF
>.|TRBJ2-2|.|TRBV2
TGTGCCAGCAGCACCGGGACTGGCTCCTGGGAGCTGTTTTTT
CASSTGTGSWELFF
>TRBD1|TRBJ2-3|.|TRBV28
TGTGCCAGCAACCCGGACAGGGACAACACAGATACGCAGTATTTT
CASNPDRDNTDTQYF
>.|TRBJ1-1|few|TRBV18
TGTGCCAGCTCACCCCGGGACCTATTAGGAAACACTGAAGCTTTCTTT
CASSPRDLLGNTEAFF
>.|TRBJ2-7|once|TRBV5-4
TGTGCCAGCAGCCTCAGGGGGGCCTACGAGCAGTACTTC
CASSLRGAYEQYF
>TRBD1|TRBJ1-2|.|TRBV7-9
TGTGCCAGCAGTTCGCCGGGACAGACCGGCTACACCTTC
CASSSPGQTGYTF
>TRBD2|TRBJ2-7|.|TRBV7-9
TGTGCCAGCAGATTAGATGGTCCTAGCGGAGCCCCCTACGAGCAGTACTTC
CASRLDGPSGAPYEQYF
>.|TRBJ1-6|few|TRBV18
TGTGCCAGCTCACCCCGGGAAAATTCACCCCTCCACTTT
CASSPRENSPLHF
>.|TRBJ1-6|few|TRBV5-4
TGTGCCAGCAGCTTGGAAGGGGGAAATTCACCCCTCCACTTT
CASSLEGGNSPLHF
>TRBD1|TRBJ2-6|.|TRBV7-6
TGTGCCAGCAGCACGCGACAGGGCTCTGGGGCCAACGTCCTGACTTTC
CASSTRQGSGANVLTF
>.|TRBJ2-7|.|TRBV19
TGTGCCAGTAGTACCTGGGATTTAGGATCCGAGCAGTACTTC
CASSTWDLGSEQYF
>.|TRBJ2-1|.|TRBV7-9
TGTGCCAGCAGCTTAGGCGGGTACAACAATGAGCAGTTCTTC
CASSLGGYNNEQFF
>.|TRBJ2-2|.|TRBV5-4
TGTGCCAGCACCTCGTCCGAGAACACCGGGGAGCTGTTTTTT
CASTSSENTGELFF
>.|TRBJ1-2|few|TRBV29-1
TGCAGCTTCCTAGGAACAGGGTCGGGAAGAGACTATGGCTACACCTTC
CSFLGTGSGRDYGYTF
>TRBD1|TRBJ2-1|.|TRBV6-5
TGTGCCAGCAGTTACCGACAGGGCGAATACAATGAGCAGTTCTTC
CASSYRQGEYNEQFF
>.|TRBJ2-1|few|TRBV7-9
TGTGCCAGCAGCCCCACCGGGGGTGAGCAGTTCTTC
CASSPTGGEQFF
>.|TRBJ1-2|.|TRBV29-1
TGCAGCGTTGTTAGTAAGGGTGTCAGGCTCGGGGTATGGTATGGCTACACCTTC
CSVVSKGVRLGVWYGYTF
>.|TRBJ2-2|.|TRBV2
TGTGCCAGCAGTGAAGTACGACAGGTCAACACCGGGGAGCTGTTTTTT
CASSEVRQVNTGELFF
>.|TRBJ1-3|.|TRBV27
TGTGCCAGCAGTCTAACCGCAGGGTTTGGAAACACCATATATTTT
CASSLTAGFGNTIYF
>.|TRBJ1-2|.|TRBV5-5
TGTGCCAGCAGCTTGGGACCTTTCGCAGGGGACTATGGCTACACCTTC
CASSLGPFAGDYGYTF
>TRBD1|TRBJ1-6|once|TRBV2
TGTGCCAGCAGTGGGGTGCCCGGGACAGAGAATTCACCCCTCCACTTT
CASSGVPGTENSPLHF
>TRBD2|TRBJ2-1|.|TRBV15
TGTGCCACCAGCAGAGAGGCGGGAGGATGGAATGAGCAGTTCTTC
CATSREAGGWNEQFF
>TRBD1|TRBJ2-2|.|TRBV7-3
TGTGCCAGCTCAAGTCCGGTACAGGGGGCAGCGAACACCGGGGAGCTGTTTTTT
CASSSPVQGAANTGELFF
>.|TRBJ2-7|.|TRBV6-6
TGTGCCAGCAGTCCAGGGGACTACGAGCAGTACTTC
CASSPGDYEQYF
>TRBD1|TRBJ1-6|few|TRBV19
TGTGCCAGTAGCCCCGGGACAGGGGTGATGTCACCCCTCCACTTT
CASSPGTGVMSPLHF
>.|TRBJ2-1|.|TRBV9
TGTGCCAGCAGCGTAGGCGGGGCCTGGGATGAGCAGTTCTTC
CASSVGGAWDEQFF
>TRBD2|TRBJ2-3|.|TRBV7-3
TGTGCCAGCAGCTTCGTGATAGGCGGGGGAACAGATACGCAGTATTTT
CASSFVIGGGTDTQYF
>.|TRBJ2-7|.|TRBV28
TGTGCCAGCAGTTTAGGGTGGGCCTACGAGCAGTACTTC
CASSLGWAYEQYF
>.|TRBJ2-7|.|TRBV5-1
TGCGCCAGCAGCTTGGGGACCGGAAGCTCCTACGAGCAGTACTTC
CASSLGTGSSYEQYF
>.|TRBJ2-7|.|TRBV14
TGTGCCAGCAGCCAGGGCTGGAACGAGCAGTACTTC
CASSQGWNEQYF
>.|TRBJ1-6|.|TRBV27
TGTGCCAGCAGTCTCGGATTGGAGGGACAATATAATTCACCCCTCCACTTT
CASSLGLEGQYNSPLHF
>.|TRBJ1-6|.|TRBV7-6
TGTGCCAGCAGCTTAGGGGAGGGAGGGGCACCCCTCCACTTT
CASSLGEGGAPLHF
>.|TRBJ2-7|.|TRBV5-1
TGCGCCAGCAGCTTGGAGAATTCCTACGAGCAGTACTTC
CASSLENSYEQYF
>.|TRBJ2-7|once|TRBV27
TGTGCCAGCAGTTTATCGCCGGTTTCCTACGAGCAGTACTTC
CASSLSPVSYEQYF
>.|TRBJ2-7|once|TRBV7-9
TGTGCCAGCAGCTTAGATGACGGGAGTGGCGAGCAGTACTTC
CASSLDDGSGEQYF
>TRBD1|TRBJ2-2|.|TRBV2
TGTGCCAGCAGTGAAGATTGGGCAGGGGGTGGCGGGGAGCTGTTTTTT
CASSEDWAGGGGELFF
>TRBD2|TRBJ2-2|.|TRBV10-3
TGTGCCATCAGTGAACCGACTAGCGGGCTCGGGGAGCTGTTTTTT
CAISEPTSGLGELFF
>.|TRBJ1-6|.|TRBV2
TGTGCCAGCAGTCCAGACATGCCGAGCTCCTATAATTCACCCCTCCACTTT
CASSPDMPSSYNSPLHF
>.|TRBJ1-1|.|TRBV7-2
TGTGCCAGCAGCTTGGGTAACCCTGAAGCTTTCTTT
CASSLGNPEAFF
>TRBD1|TRBJ2-1|.|TRBV27
TGTGCCAGCAGCCTCCTCTGGGCAGGGGGCGTTAACGAGGCGGGCACCTACAATGAGCAGTTCTTC
CASSLLWAGGVNEAGTYNEQFF
>.|TRBJ2-2|.|TRBV28
TGTGCCAGCAGTTTAGGGGGAGTACCGAACACCGGGGAGCTGTTTTTT
CASSLGGVPNTGELFF
>TRBD1|TRBJ2-7|.|TRBV5-4
TGTGCCAGCAGCTTGGGGACAGGGGCGCGGGAAGAGCAGTACTTC
CASSLGTGAREEQYF
>.|TRBJ1-1|few|TRBV7-3
TGTGCCAGCAGTCCGGCAGGGGTAGGCACTGAAGCTTTCTTT
CASSPAGVGTEAFF
>TRBD1|TRBJ1-1|.|TRBV28
TGTGCCAGCAGTTCCTTGACGGGACAGGGGGCGTCGGACACTGAAGCTTTCTTT
CASSSLTGQGASDTEAFF
>TRBD2|TRBJ2-7|.|TRBV6-5
TGTGCCAGCAGTTACGGGGCTAGCGGAACCTACGAGCAGTACTTC
CASSYGASGTYEQYF